This T cell receptor beta chain was identified in a study of T-cell reconstitution after alpha-beta-depleted transplantation in children. This clonotype has only a few counts. Preparing the TCRbeta library involved the use of unique molecular identifiers. From the PCR reads, TCRdb called clonotypes with MiXCR, one entry per CDR3 protein. Among 500,000 to 600,000 distinct CDR3 sequences listed, 30% to 35% were seen once. The CDR3 totals 15 residues. Between the trimmed V and J ends, which lost 3 bases and 5 bases, there was a span of 15 bases. The sample consisted of PBMCs from the stem cell graft donor, taken from the stem cell graft. The gene calls are TRBV12-3 or TRBV12-4 and TRBJ2-3, with no clear D. This TCR was recovered from a human donor who donated a stem cell graft to a child with aplastic anemia. The CDR3 spells CASSFDSLTQDTQYF. The CDR3 DNA sequence: TGTGCCAGCAGTTTTGACTCGCTAACCCAAGATACGCAGTATTTT.